The rows below give T cell receptor gamma chains drawn from one sample of a study of Vδ1+ human thymocytes. TCRdb applied CATT to the multiplex PCR reads for clone calling. The table includes tens of thousands of gamma-chain clones, 12% to 15% detected once. The sample was Vdelta1+ gamma-delta thymocytes from the thymus. These receptors originate from a child under two years old who had congenital heart surgery. Both conserved end residues are part of each CDR3. Size is omitted from some rows. Given values are once, few, many or a class for expanded clones.

TRGJ1/TRGJ2,few,TRGV8,TGTGCCACCTGGGATAGGCGTGGGAAACTCTTT,CATWDRRGKLF
TRGJ1/TRGJ2,NA,TRGV5,TGTGCCACCTGGGACAGAGCACTCTTT,CATWDRALF
TRGJ1/TRGJ2,NA,TRGV8,TGTGCCACCTGGGAGCAGGGGAAGAAACTCTTT,CATWEQGKKLF
TRGJ1/TRGJ2,medium-sized,TRGV9,TGTGCCTTGTGGGAGGTGCTGAAGAAACTCTTT,CALWEVLKKLF
TRGJP,few,TRGV9,TGTGCCTTGTGGGAGGTGTTGGGCAAAAAAATCAAGGTATTT,CALWEVLGKKIKVF
TRGJP2,NA,TRGV9,TGTGCCTTGTGGGGGGTGCATTTGGGGTTTGATTGGATCAAGACGTTT,CALWGVHLGFDWIKTF
TRGJP1,NA,TRGV8,TGTGCCACCTGGGATAGGCCCGGAGGTTGGTTCAAGATATTT,CATWDRPGGWFKIF
TRGJ1/TRGJ2,NA,TRGV3,TGTGCCACCTGGGACAGGCGGTGGGATTATTATAAGAAACTCTTT,CATWDRRWDYYKKLF
TRGJ1/TRGJ2,NA,TRGV3,TGTGCCACCTGGGACAGGCCGTCGCATTATAAGAAACTCTTT,CATWDRPSHYKKLF
TRGJ1/TRGJ2,NA,TRGV8,TGTGCCACCTGGGGGCACACGGAGAAACTCTTT,CATWGHTEKLF
TRGJ1/TRGJ2,few,TRGV4,TGTGCCACCTGGAAGAGGGAGAAACTCTTT,CATWKREKLF
TRGJP,NA,TRGV9,TGTGCCTTGTGGGAGGTCCAATACCAAGAGTTGGGCAAAAAAATCAAGGTATTT,CALWEVQYQELGKKIKVF
TRGJ1/TRGJ2,NA,TRGV4,TGTGCCACCTGGAATGGGCCCTTCTATAAGAAACTCTTT,CATWNGPFYKKLF
TRGJ1/TRGJ2,few,TRGV2,TGTGCCACCTGGGACGCGACACGGTGGAATTATTATAAGAAACTCTTT,CATWDATRWNYYKKLF
TRGJ1/TRGJ2,few,TRGV3,TGTGCCACCTGGGACCGCAATAAGAAACTCTTT,CATWDRNKKLF
TRGJ1/TRGJ2,few,TRGV9,TGTGCCTTGTGGGAGGTGCCCAATTATAAGAAACTCTTT,CALWEVPNYKKLF
TRGJ1/TRGJ2,NA,TRGV2,TGTGCCACCTGGGACGGATGCCATTATTATAAGAAACTCTTT,CATWDGCHYYKKLF
TRGJ1/TRGJ2,NA,TRGV9,TGTGCCTTGTGGGAGCCCGGAAGGGATAAGAAACTCTTT,CALWEPGRDKKLF
TRGJ1/TRGJ2,NA,TRGV3,TGTGCCACCTGGGACTTCAATTATTATAAGAAACTCTTT,CATWDFNYYKKLF
TRGJ1/TRGJ2,few,TRGV4,TGTGCCACCTGGAGCCCCTCCCAATTGCATAAGAAACTCTTT,CATWSPSQLHKKLF
TRGJ1/TRGJ2,NA,TRGV5,TGTGCCACCTGGGACAGGCCTGGGAAGAAGAAACTCTTT,CATWDRPGKKKLF
TRGJ1/TRGJ2,NA,TRGV8,TGTGCCACCTGGGATCGGAATCAGGCGAAACTCTTT,CATWDRNQAKLF
TRGJ1/TRGJ2,NA,TRGV4,TGTGCCACCTGGTCCCTCGGGAGGAAGCTCTTT,CATWSLGRKLF
TRGJ1/TRGJ2,NA,TRGV5,TGTGCCACCTGGGACAGTGCAACTAAGAAACTCTTT,CATWDSATKKLF
TRGJ1/TRGJ2,few,TRGV9,TGTGCCTTGTGGGAGCCACATTATTATAAGAAACTCTTT,CALWEPHYYKKLF
TRGJ1/TRGJ2,NA,TRGV3,TGTGCCACCTGGGACAGGCGAGACGGAATATATAAGAAACTCTTT,CATWDRRDGIYKKLF
TRGJ1/TRGJ2,few,TRGV5,TGTGCCACCTGGGAGCAAAGTAAGAAACTCTTT,CATWEQSKKLF
TRGJP1,NA,TRGV4,TGTGCCACCTGGGATGGGCCTGGCCTCGGTTGGTTCAAGATATTT,CATWDGPGLGWFKIF
TRGJP2,NA,TRGV4,TGTGCCACCGGGGCACGTGATTGGATCAAGACGTTT,CATGARDWIKTF
TRGJ1/TRGJ2,NA,TRGV9,TGTGCCTTGTGGGAGGTGCAACTAGTTTATTATAAGAAACTCTTT,CALWEVQLVYYKKLF
TRGJ1/TRGJ2,few,TRGV3,TGTGCCACCTGGGACAGGACCCGGGTGCTCTTT,CATWDRTRVLF
TRGJ1/TRGJ2,medium-sized,TRGV4,TGTGCCACCTGGGATGGGCGCAGGAAACTCTTT,CATWDGRRKLF
TRGJ1/TRGJ2,few,TRGV9,TGTGCCTTGTGGGAGGTGAATTTCCCTAGGCATAAGAAACTCTTT,CALWEVNFPRHKKLF
TRGJ1/TRGJ2,few,TRGV9,TGTGCCTGGGTTTATTATAAGAAACTCTTT,CAWVYYKKLF
TRGJ1/TRGJ2,few,TRGV2,TGTGCCACCTGGGACGGTGCGAATTATTATAAGAAACTCTTT,CATWDGANYYKKLF
TRGJ1/TRGJ2,few,TRGV4,TGTGCCACCTGGGATGGGCCCTCCCTTTATTATAAGAAACTCTTT,CATWDGPSLYYKKLF
TRGJ1/TRGJ2,few,TRGV9,TGTGCCTTGTGGGAGGTGCCCCCACCGCCTTATTATAAGAAACTCTTT,CALWEVPPPPYYKKLF
TRGJ1/TRGJ2,NA,TRGV2,TGTGCCACCTGGGACGACCCCAAGAAACTCTTT,CATWDDPKKLF
TRGJ1/TRGJ2,few,TRGV8,TGTGCCACCTGGGATAGGCCGATCGATTATAAGAAACTCTTT,CATWDRPIDYKKLF
TRGJ1/TRGJ2,NA,TRGV4,TGTGCCACCTGGAATGGGCGGAATCATTATAAGAAACTCTTT,CATWNGRNHYKKLF
TRGJ1/TRGJ2,NA,TRGV3,TGTGCCACCTGGGCCTCCCCGGGAAATTATTATAAGAAACTCTTT,CATWASPGNYYKKLF
TRGJ1/TRGJ2,few,TRGV9,TGTGCCTTGTGGGAGATCGGAGAGAATTATTATAAGAAACTCTTT,CALWEIGENYYKKLF
TRGJ1/TRGJ2,NA,TRGV2,TGTGCCACCTGGGACGGGAGGGAGATTTATTATAAGAAACTCTTT,CATWDGREIYYKKLF